A single sample is the source of the 28 T cell receptor beta chains below, sequenced in a study of T cell responses to AZD1222 COVID-19 vaccine. The repertoire was sequenced with immunoSEQ multiplex PCR; TCRdb's copy has only in-frame clones and lacks some. The sample comprises approximately 90,000 clones, roughly nine tenths of which are singletons, and around 3% rests with the top ten. The sample here was peripheral blood, taken on day 0 of AZD1222 vaccination. These receptors were obtained from an adult in good health.

The CDR3 protein is CASSPITSVGITGELFF. The CDR3, as DNA: TGTGCCAGCTCACCCATAACTTCAGTAGGGATCACCGGGGAGCTGTTTTTT. The chain couples TRBV18 to TRBJ2-2; no clear D. Germline lookup yields CDR1 KGHSH and CDR2 LQKENI. The CDR3 contains 17 residues. V was shortened by 3 bases and J by 4 bases, with 18 bases between the two germline ends.

In this sample, this clone turned up once. V and J are TRBV27 and TRBJ1-2; a weak D match, TRBD1 (6 bases). The CDR3 contains 16 residues. V was cut by 8 bases and J by 0 bases, with 19 bases left in between. CDR1 and CDR2 (germline): MNHEY, SMNVEV (reference sequence). The CDR3 bases are TGTGCCAGCGCAGAGGACAGCCTTCAAACTAACTATGGCTACACCTTC. This codes for CASAEDSLQTNYGYTF.

The chain links TRBV6-5 to TRBJ2-3; 7 bases agree with TRBD2. The CDR3 runs 15 residues. Germline CDR1 MNHEY, CDR2 SVGAGI. V lost 0 bases to trimming and J lost 2 bases; unmatched junction nucleotides: 2. In nucleotides, the CDR3 is TGTGCCAGCAGTTACTCGGGGGGGATCACAGATACGCAGTATTTT. As protein: CASSYSGGITDTQYF.

The chain uses TRBV14 and TRBJ2-2; the D is unclear. The V gene's germline CDR1 is SGHDN and CDR2 FVKESK. V shed 0 bases and J shed 7 bases, with 6 bases lying between them. CDR3 length: 13 residues. The CDR3 DNA follows: TGTGCCAGCAGCCAAGATTACGGCGGGGAGCTGTTTTTT. This encodes CASSQDYGGELFF. Full variable domain (rest looked up from reference TRBV14 and TRBJ2-2): EAGVTQFPSHSVIEKGQTVTLRCDPISGHDNLYWYRRVMGKEIKFLLHFVKESKQDESGMPNNRFLAERTGGTYSTLKVQPAELEDSGVYFCASSQDYGGELFFGEGSRLTVL.

The CDR3 DNA follows: TGTGCCAGCTCACCTTTGGGGAGAGACGAGCAGTACTTC. This codes for CASSPLGRDEQYF. V gene TRBV18 combines with J gene TRBJ2-7; D perhaps matches TRBD2 (5 bases). The V gene's germline CDR1 is KGHSH and CDR2 LQKENI. This CDR3 has 13 amino acids. With 3 bases removed from V and 5 bases from J, the gap between germline ends came to 11 bases.

This clone occurred once. The V and J genes are TRBV5-1 and TRBJ2-1; D might be TRBD1 (6 bases). This CDR3 contains 14 residues. Trimming left V 2 bases short and J 5 bases short, with 11 bases between. CDR1 is SGHRS, CDR2 YFSETQ, per germline. For the CDR3, the DNA is TGCGCCAGCAGCTTTGGGGGACAAAACAATGAGCAGTTCTTC. Translation gives CASSFGGQNNEQFF.

This clone appeared a single time. This chain links TRBV4-1 with TRBJ1-5, with D possibly TRBD1 on 5 matching bases. The length of the CDR3 is 17 residues. In germline, CDR1 is MGHRA, CDR2 YSYEKL. Trimming removed 0 bases from V and 5 bases from J, with 17 bases in between. The CDR3 spells CASSQEAYRFEDQPQHF. The CDR3, as DNA: TGCGCCAGCAGCCAAGAGGCGTACAGGTTTGAAGATCAGCCCCAGCATTTT.

The chain joins TRBV25-1 to TRBJ1-1; TRBD1 matches at 9 bases. This CDR3 has 14 residues. Per germline, CDR1 MGHDK and CDR2 SYGVNS. J gave up 10 bases and V 4 bases, and 10 bases lay outside the gene matches. CDR3 nucleotide sequence: TGTGCCAGCAGTGCGGACAGGGGAAGGTACGGAGCTTTCTTT. It is translated as CASSADRGRYGAFF.

The chain employs TRBV6-5 and TRBJ2-2; 7 bases line up with TRBD2. V gave up 5 bases and J gave up 0 bases; unmatched junction bases: 3. The germline V gene encodes CDR1 MNHEY and CDR2 SVGAGI. This CDR3 is 15 amino acids long. The CDR3 protein is CASSHGRSNTGELFF. In DNA, the CDR3 is TGTGCCAGCAGTCACGGGAGGTCGAACACCGGGGAGCTGTTTTTT.

The CDR3 loop is CASSYMTGRYEQYF. In DNA form, the CDR3 reads TGTGCCAGCAGTTATATGACAGGGAGGTACGAGCAGTACTTC. The V call is TRBV6-5, the J call TRBJ2-7, with D perhaps matching TRBD1 (7 bases). Trimming stripped 3 bases from V and 4 bases from J, with 13 bases between. Per the germline V gene, CDR1 is MNHEY and CDR2 is SVGAGI. The CDR3 has 14 residues.

The chain couples TRBV28 to TRBJ2-7, with D perhaps TRBD1 (5 bases). The CDR3 runs to 12 residues. The germline V and J ends were trimmed by 2 bases and 7 bases, with 9 bases remaining between them. Germline lookup yields CDR1 MDHEN and CDR2 SYDVKM. CDR3 sequence (DNA): TGTGCCAGCAGTTTACAGGGTAGAGAGCAGTACTTC. This gives the protein CASSLQGREQYF.

This clone was found once. The chain is built from TRBV4-1 and TRBJ2-7; 8 positions match TRBD2. The CDR3 runs to 16 residues. CDR1 is MGHRA and CDR2 is YSYEKL in the germline V gene. The junction had 7 bases not matched to a gene; V was cut back by 3 bases and J by 0 bases. This CDR3 reads CASSQILAGGSYEQYF. The CDR3 DNA reads TGCGCCAGCAGCCAGATCCTAGCGGGCGGCTCCTACGAGCAGTACTTC.

The rearrangement joins TRBV27 to TRBJ1-1; D uncertain. CDR1 MNHEY and CDR2 SMNVEV come from the germline V gene (reference sequence). With 5 bases removed from V and 4 bases from J, the gap between germline ends came to 17 bases. The CDR3 sequence is 15 residues long. The CDR3 DNA is TGTGCCAGCAGTATGCTAGGACCTACGGGCACTGAAGCTTTCTTT. Amino acids: CASSMLGPTGTEAFF.

This chain joins TRBV29-1 and TRBJ2-7; 10 nucleotides line up with TRBD2. Germline V gene data show CDR1 as SQVTM and CDR2 as ANQGSEA. The CDR3 extends over 15 amino acids. V was clipped by 3 bases and J by 0 bases; unmatched bases: 5. The CDR3: CSVEARTSGSYEQYF. CDR3 DNA sequence: TGCAGCGTTGAGGCCCGGACTAGCGGCTCCTACGAGCAGTACTTC.

The chain links TRBV14 to TRBJ1-3; D is unresolved. Trimming took 0 bases from V and 4 from J, leaving 10 bases between them. CDR3 length: 15 residues. Germline values: CDR1 SGHDN, CDR2 FVKESK. The CDR3 here is CASSQEIGRGNTIYF. The CDR3 bases are TGTGCCAGCAGCCAAGAAATAGGCAGAGGAAACACCATATATTTT.

The J gene is TRBJ2-2, the V gene TRBV18; tentatively, D is TRBD1 (6 bases). V lost 2 bases and J 6 bases, leaving 13 bases between the germline ends. The V gene's germline CDR1 is KGHSH and CDR2 LQKENI. This CDR3 spans 15 amino acids. CDR3: CASSPGQGLAGELFF. The CDR3 bases are TGTGCCAGCTCACCAGGGCAGGGGCTCGCCGGGGAGCTGTTTTTT.

V gene TRBV24-1 combines with J gene TRBJ1-1; no firm D call. Trimming left V 7 bases short and J 4 bases short, with 9 bases between. This CDR3 contains 12 residues. The germline gives CDR1 KGHDR, CDR2 SFDVKD. The CDR3 sequence is CATSVRGTEAFF. As DNA, the CDR3 is TGTGCCACCAGCGTCCGAGGCACTGAAGCTTTCTTT.

The sample holds one count of this clone. This rearrangement joins TRBV19 to TRBJ1-3; D perhaps matches TRBD1 (5 bases). Trimming stripped 9 bases from V and 9 bases from J, with 15 bases between. The CDR3 extends over 12 amino acids. Germline V CDR1 and CDR2: LNHDA, SQIVND (reference sequence). CDR3 in DNA: TGTGCCAGCGGACAAACCCGAGGCACCATATATTTT. Protein product: CASGQTRGTIYF.

Only one count was recorded for this clone. This chain connects TRBV28 to TRBJ1-4; 7 nucleotides agree with TRBD1. This CDR3 has 14 residues. Germline lookup yields CDR1 MDHEN and CDR2 SYDVKM. The ends lost 6 bases at V and 8 bases at J; junction bases unmatched: 9. In nucleotides, the CDR3 is TGTGCCAGCAGGCCTACAGGGGATTCGGAAAAACTGTTTTTT. Protein: CASRPTGDSEKLFF.

V gene TRBV18 combines with J gene TRBJ1-4, with 8 bases identical to TRBD1. The junction had 5 bases not matched to a gene; V was cut back by 3 bases and J by 8 bases. The CDR3 is 14 amino acids. Per the germline V gene, CDR1 is KGHSH and CDR2 is LQKENI. The chain's CDR3 is CASSPTGAGEKLFF. CDR3 in DNA: TGTGCCAGCTCACCGACAGGGGCGGGAGAAAAACTGTTTTTT.

The chain employs TRBV5-1 and TRBJ2-1; 10 bases align to TRBD2. The germline gives CDR1 SGHRS, CDR2 YFSETQ. V dropped 0 bases and J dropped 3; count of bases not matched to a gene: 6. This CDR3 contains 17 residues. The CDR3 DNA reads TGCGCCAGCAGCTTGGGGCCTAGCGGGGGATTCTACAATGAGCAGTTCTTC. Amino acid sequence: CASSLGPSGGFYNEQFF.

The chain combines TRBV6-1 with TRBJ1-1, with a possible D match to TRBD1 (5 bases). V was clipped by 3 bases and J by 8 bases, with 13 bases between them. The CDR3 is 13 amino acids. Germline-derived CDR1 and CDR2 are MNHNS and SASEGT. In nucleotides, the CDR3 is TGTGCCAGCAGTGAGGGGGGACGGGGAGAAGCTTTCTTT. Translated: CASSEGGRGEAFF.

The genes are TRBV30 and TRBJ2-1, with 11 positions matching TRBD2. V was clipped by 2 bases and J by 7 bases; unmatched bases: 4. The CDR3 is made up of 14 amino acids. Per germline, CDR1 GTSNPN and CDR2 SVGIG (reference sequence). The CDR3 DNA is TGTGCCTGGAGTACTAGCGGGAGTGATAATGAGCAGTTCTTC. This codes for CAWSTSGSDNEQFF.

The chain has TRBV5-1 and TRBJ1-1; tentative D call: TRBD1 (6 bases). The CDR3 has 16 amino acids. In germline, CDR1 is SGHRS, CDR2 YFSETQ. V shed 0 bases and J shed 4 bases, with 16 bases lying between them. CDR3: CASSLVGAGAGTEAFF. The CDR3 DNA reads TGCGCCAGCAGCTTGGTGGGGGCAGGGGCGGGCACTGAAGCTTTCTTT.

This chain links TRBV7-2 with TRBJ2-7; D is ambiguous. This CDR3 is 17 amino acids long. Trimming removed 3 bases at V and 1 base at J, with 19 bases between. The germline CDR1 and CDR2 sequences are SGHTA and FQGNSA. For the CDR3, the DNA is TGTGCCAGCAGCTTCCGTTTAACAGAGATTCTTTCCTACGAGCAGTACTTC. Its protein product is CASSFRLTEILSYEQYF.

The V call is TRBV27, the J call TRBJ1-1, with TRBD1 identical over 8 bases. The ends lost 6 bases at V and 5 bases at J; junction bases unmatched: 5. This CDR3 spans 13 amino acids. The V gene's germline CDR1 is MNHEY and CDR2 SMNVEV (reference sequence). The CDR3 protein is CASRWTGRTEAFF. Here the CDR3 DNA reads TGTGCCAGCAGGTGGACAGGGAGGACTGAAGCTTTCTTT.

The chain carries TRBV28 and TRBJ2-7, with D possibly matching TRBD2 (5 bases). Trimming took off 6 bases at V and 4 bases at J, with 16 bases between the two ends. Germline values: CDR1 MDHEN, CDR2 SYDVKM. This CDR3 is built from 14 residues. CDR3 protein: CASRRERDWYEQYF. CDR3 bases: TGTGCCAGCAGAAGGGAGAGGGATTGGTACGAGCAGTACTTC. Complete variable domain (other parts from reference TRBV28 and TRBJ2-7): DVKVTQSSRYLVKRTGEKVFLECVQDMDHENMFWYRQDPGLGLRLIYFSYDVKMKEKGDIPEGYSVSREKKERFSLILESASTNQTSMYLCASRRERDWYEQYFGPGTRLTVT.

This chain's CDR3 is CAIRQNTGVTEAFF. The CDR3 DNA follows: TGTGCCATCAGGCAGAATACAGGGGTCACTGAAGCTTTCTTT. This rearrangement joins TRBV10-3 to TRBJ1-1; 7 nucleotides align to TRBD1. The J segment lost 4 bases and the V segment lost 6 bases, leaving 8 bases of the junction unmatched. There are 14 residues in the CDR3. CDR1 and CDR2 from the germline V gene are ENHRY and SYGVKD.